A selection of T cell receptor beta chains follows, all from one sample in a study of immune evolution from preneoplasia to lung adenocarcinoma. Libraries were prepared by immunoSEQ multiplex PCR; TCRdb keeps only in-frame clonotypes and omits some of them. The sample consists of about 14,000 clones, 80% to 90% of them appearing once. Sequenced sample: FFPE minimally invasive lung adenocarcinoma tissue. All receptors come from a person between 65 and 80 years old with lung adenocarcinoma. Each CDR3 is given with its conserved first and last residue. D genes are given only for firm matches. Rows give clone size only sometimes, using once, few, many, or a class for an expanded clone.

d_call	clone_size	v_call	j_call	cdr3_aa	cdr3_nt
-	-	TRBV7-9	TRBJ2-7	CASSSTPYEQYF	TGTGCCAGCAGCTCAACTCCCTACGAGCAGTACTTC
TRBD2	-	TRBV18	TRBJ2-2	CASSGTTTGELFF	TGTGCCAGCTCCGGGACTACAACCGGGGAGCTGTTTTTT
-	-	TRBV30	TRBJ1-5	CAWTGFILSAPAF	TGTGCCTGGACGGGCTTTATACTATCAGCCCCAGCATTT
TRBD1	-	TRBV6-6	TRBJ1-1	CASGRTGASTEAFF	TGTGCCAGCGGCCGGACAGGTGCCTCCACTGAAGCTTTCTTT
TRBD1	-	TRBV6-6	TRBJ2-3	CASGQGTDTQYF	TGTGCCAGCGGACAGGGGACAGATACGCAGTATTTT
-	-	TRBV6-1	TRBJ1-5	CASRAGGSNQPQHF	TGTGCCAGCAGGGCAGGTGGTAGCAATCAGCCCCAGCATTTT
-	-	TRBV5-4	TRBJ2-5	CASSLRGQETQYF	TGTGCCAGCAGCTTGAGGGGCCAAGAGACCCAGTACTTC
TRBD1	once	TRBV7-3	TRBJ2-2	CASSLWGIGRGTGGTGELFF	TGTGCCAGCAGCTTATGGGGGATCGGGCGTGGGACAGGGGGCACCGGGGAGCTGTTTTTT
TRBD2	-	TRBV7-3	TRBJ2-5	CASSLRGWSSGGDQETQYF	TGTGCCAGCAGCTTAAGAGGGTGGAGTAGCGGGGGAGATCAAGAGACCCAGTACTTC
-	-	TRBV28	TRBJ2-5	CASSLETQYF	TGTGCCAGCAGTTTAGAGACCCAGTACTTC
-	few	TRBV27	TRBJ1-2	CASSPKANYGYTF	TGTGCCAGCAGTCCTAAAGCTAACTATGGCTACACCTTC
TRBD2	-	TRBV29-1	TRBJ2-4	CSVLRREGRSKNIQYF	TGCAGCGTACTTAGGCGGGAGGGCCGGTCCAAAAACATTCAGTACTTC
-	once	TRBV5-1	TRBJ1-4	CASSGPGAENEKLFF	TGCGCCAGCAGCGGCCCAGGGGCGGAAAATGAAAAACTGTTTTTT
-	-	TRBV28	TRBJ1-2	CASSLFGVRTYGYTF	TGTGCCAGCAGTTTATTTGGGGTCAGGACGTATGGCTACACCTTC
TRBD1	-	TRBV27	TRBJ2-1	CASSLSRTGASNEQFF	TGTGCCAGCAGTTTATCTCGGACAGGGGCTTCCAATGAGCAGTTCTTC
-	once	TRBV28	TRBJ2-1	CASGIDVREQFF	TGTGCCAGCGGGATAGATGTACGGGAGCAGTTCTTC
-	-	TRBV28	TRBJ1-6	CASSTPLRDNSPLHF	TGTGCCAGCAGTACCCCCCTTAGGGATAATTCACCCCTCCACTTT
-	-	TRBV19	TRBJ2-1	CASSSGGEPYNEQFF	TGTGCCAGTAGTAGTGGAGGGGAACCCTACAATGAGCAGTTCTTC
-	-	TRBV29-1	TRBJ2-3	CSVGQGSSTDTQYF	TGCAGCGTTGGTCAGGGGTCAAGCACAGATACGCAGTATTTT
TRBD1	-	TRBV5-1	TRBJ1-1	CASSPLGTVNTEAFF	TGCGCCAGCAGCCCTCTAGGGACAGTGAACACTGAAGCTTTCTTT
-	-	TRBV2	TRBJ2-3	CASRTGPSTDTQYF	TGTGCCAGTCGAACAGGACCTAGCACAGATACGCAGTATTTT
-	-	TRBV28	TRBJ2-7	CASSIGSSNEQYF	TGTGCCAGCAGCATTGGGAGCTCGAACGAGCAGTACTTC